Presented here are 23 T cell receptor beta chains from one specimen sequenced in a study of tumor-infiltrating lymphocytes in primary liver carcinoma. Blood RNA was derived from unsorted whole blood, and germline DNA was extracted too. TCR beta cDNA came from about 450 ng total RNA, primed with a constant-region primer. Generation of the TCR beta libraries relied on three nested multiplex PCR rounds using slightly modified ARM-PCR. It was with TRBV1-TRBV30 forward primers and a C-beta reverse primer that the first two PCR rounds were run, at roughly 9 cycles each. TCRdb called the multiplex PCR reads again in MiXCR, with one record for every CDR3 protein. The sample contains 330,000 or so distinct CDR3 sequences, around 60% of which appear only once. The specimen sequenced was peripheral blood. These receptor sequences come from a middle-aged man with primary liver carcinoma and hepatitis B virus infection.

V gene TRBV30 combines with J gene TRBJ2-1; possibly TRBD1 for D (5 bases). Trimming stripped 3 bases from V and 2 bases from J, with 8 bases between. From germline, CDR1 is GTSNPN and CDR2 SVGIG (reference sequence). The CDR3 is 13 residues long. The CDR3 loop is CAWRGPTYNEQFF. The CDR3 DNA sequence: TGTGCCTGGAGGGGGCCGACCTACAATGAGCAGTTCTTC. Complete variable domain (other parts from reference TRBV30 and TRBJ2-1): SQTIHQWPATLVQPVGSPLSLECTVEGTSNPNLYWYRQAAGRGLQLLFYSVGIGQISSEVPQNLSASRPQDRQFILSSKKLLLSDSGFYLCAWRGPTYNEQFFGPGTRLTVL.

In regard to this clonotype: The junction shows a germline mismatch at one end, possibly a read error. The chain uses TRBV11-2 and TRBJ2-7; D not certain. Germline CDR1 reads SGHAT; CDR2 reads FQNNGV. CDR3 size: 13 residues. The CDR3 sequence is CASCFPRGYEQYF. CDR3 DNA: TGTGCCAGCTGCTTTCCTAGAGGATACGAGCAGTACTTC.

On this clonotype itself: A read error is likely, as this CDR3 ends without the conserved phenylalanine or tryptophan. In DNA, the CDR3 is TGTGCCAGCAGCTTAGCAGGGGACATCGGTGAAGCTTTCTCT. Translating it yields CASSLAGDIGEAFS. The genes are TRBV11-2 and TRBJ1-1, with D maybe TRBD1 (6 bases). The V gene's germline CDR1 is SGHAT and CDR2 FQNNGV. Trimming removed 1 base from V and 7 bases from J, with 13 bases in between. CDR3 length: 14 amino acids.

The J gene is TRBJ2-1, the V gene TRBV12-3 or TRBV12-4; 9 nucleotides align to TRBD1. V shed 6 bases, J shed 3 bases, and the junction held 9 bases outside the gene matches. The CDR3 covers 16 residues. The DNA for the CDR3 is TGTGCCAGCAGCCCGGTACAGGGGGCATTCTACAATGAGCAGTTCTTC. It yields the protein CASSPVQGAFYNEQFF.

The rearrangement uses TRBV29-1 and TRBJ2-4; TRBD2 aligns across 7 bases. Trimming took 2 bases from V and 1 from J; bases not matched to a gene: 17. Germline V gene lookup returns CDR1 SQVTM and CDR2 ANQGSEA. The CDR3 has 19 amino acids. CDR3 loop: CSVEMGLTGALGAKNIQYF. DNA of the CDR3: TGCAGCGTTGAAATGGGACTAACGGGAGCACTCGGGGCCAAAAACATTCAGTACTTC.

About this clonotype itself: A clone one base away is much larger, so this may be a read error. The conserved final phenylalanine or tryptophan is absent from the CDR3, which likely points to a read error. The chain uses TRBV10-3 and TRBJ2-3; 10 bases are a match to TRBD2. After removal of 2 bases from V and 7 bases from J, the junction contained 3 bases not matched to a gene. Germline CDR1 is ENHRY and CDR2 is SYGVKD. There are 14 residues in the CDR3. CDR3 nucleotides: TGTGCCATCAGTGAGGGGACTAGCGTGAATACGCAGTATTCT. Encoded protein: CAISEGTSVNTQYS.

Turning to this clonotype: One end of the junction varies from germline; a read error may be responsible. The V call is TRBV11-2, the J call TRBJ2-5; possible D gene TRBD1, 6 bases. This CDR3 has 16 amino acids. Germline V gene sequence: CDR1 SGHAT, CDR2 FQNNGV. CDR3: CGSSFQGCGGSETQYF. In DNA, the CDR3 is TGTGGCAGCAGCTTTCAAGGGTGTGGGGGCTCGGAGACCCAGTACTTC.

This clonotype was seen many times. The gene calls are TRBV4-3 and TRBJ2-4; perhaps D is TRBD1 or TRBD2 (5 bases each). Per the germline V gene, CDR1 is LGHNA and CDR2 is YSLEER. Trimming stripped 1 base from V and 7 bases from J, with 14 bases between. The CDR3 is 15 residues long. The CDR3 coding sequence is TGCGCCAGCAGCCAAGGGGACGGGATTGGGAACATTCAGTACTTC. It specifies CASSQGDGIGNIQYF.

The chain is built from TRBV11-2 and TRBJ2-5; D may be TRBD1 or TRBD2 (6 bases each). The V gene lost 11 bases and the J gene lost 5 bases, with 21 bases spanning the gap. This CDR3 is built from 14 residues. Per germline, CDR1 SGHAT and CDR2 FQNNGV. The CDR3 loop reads CAYSPWGAGETQYF. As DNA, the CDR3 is TGTGCCTACAGTCCTTGGGGGGCCGGGGAGACCCAGTACTTC.

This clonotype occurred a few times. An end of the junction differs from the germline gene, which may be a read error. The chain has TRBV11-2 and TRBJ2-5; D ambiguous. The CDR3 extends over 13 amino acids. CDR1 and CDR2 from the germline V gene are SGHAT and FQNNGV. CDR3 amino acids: CAISLEFQETQYF. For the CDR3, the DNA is TGTGCCATCAGCTTAGAATTTCAAGAGACCCAGTACTTC. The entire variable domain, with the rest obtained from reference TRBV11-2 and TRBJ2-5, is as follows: EAGVAQSPRYKIIEKRQSVAFWCNPISGHATLYWYQQILGQGPKLLIQFQNNGVVDDSQLPKDRFSAERLKGVDSTLKIQPAKLEDSAVYLCAISLEFQETQYFGPGTRLLVL.

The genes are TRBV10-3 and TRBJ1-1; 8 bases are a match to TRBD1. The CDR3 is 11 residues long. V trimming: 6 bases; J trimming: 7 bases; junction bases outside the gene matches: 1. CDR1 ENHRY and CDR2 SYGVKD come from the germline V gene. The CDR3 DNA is TGTGCCATCAGAGGACAGGGTGAAGCTTTCTTT. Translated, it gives CAIRGQGEAFF.

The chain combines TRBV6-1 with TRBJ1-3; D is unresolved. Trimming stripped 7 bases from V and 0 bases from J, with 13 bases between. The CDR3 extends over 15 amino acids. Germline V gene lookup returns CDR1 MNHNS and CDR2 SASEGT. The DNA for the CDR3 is TGTGCCAGCACCTTGCTGGGGAGCTCTGGAAACACCATATATTTT. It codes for CASTLLGSSGNTIYF.

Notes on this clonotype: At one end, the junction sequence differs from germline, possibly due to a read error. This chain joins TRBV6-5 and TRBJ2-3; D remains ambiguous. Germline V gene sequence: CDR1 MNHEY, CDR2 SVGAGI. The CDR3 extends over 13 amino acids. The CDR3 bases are TGTGCCAGCAGTCACTCGACCGTTGATACGCAGTATTTT. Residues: CASSHSTVDTQYF.

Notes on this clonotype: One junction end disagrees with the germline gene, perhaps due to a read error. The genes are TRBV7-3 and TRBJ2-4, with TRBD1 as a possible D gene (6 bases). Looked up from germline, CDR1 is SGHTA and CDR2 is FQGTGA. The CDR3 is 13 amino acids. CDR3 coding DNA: TGTGCCAGCAGCCCCCAGGGGCAGGACATTGAGTACTTC. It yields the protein CASSPQGQDIEYF.

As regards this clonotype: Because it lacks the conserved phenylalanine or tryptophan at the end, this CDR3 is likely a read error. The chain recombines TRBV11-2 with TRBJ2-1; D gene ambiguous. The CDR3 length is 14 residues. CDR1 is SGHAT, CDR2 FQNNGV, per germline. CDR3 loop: CASSFPPGYIEQFL. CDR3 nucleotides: TGTGCCAGCAGCTTCCCCCCGGGTTACATTGAGCAGTTCCTC.

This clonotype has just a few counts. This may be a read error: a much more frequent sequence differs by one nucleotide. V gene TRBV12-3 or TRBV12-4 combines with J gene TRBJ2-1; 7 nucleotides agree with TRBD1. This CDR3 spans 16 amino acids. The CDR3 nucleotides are TGTGCCGGCAGTTTAGACGGGGACAGCTCCTACAATGAGCAGTTCTTC. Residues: CAGSLDGDSSYNEQFF.

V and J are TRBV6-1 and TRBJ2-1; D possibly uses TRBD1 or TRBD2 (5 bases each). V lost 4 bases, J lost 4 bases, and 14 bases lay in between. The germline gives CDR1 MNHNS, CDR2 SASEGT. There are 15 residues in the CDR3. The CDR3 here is CASSVTASRYNEQFF. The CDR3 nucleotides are TGTGCCAGCAGTGTGACAGCTAGCCGATACAATGAGCAGTTCTTC.

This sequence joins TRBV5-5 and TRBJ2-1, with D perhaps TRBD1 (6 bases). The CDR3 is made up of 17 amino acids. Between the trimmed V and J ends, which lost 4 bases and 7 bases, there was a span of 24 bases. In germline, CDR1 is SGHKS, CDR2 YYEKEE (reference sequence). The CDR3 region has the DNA TGTGCCAGCAGCCCCCGGGACCTACGAGGGGGTAGAAATGAGCAGTTCTTC. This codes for CASSPRDLRGGRNEQFF.

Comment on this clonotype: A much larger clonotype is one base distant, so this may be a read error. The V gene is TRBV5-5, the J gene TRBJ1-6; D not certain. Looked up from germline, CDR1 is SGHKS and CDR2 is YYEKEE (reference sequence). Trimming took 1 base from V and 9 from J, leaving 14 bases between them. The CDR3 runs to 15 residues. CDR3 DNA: TGTGCCAGCAGCTTGACGGAGTCCTTTATTTCACCCCTCCACTTT. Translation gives CASSLTESFISPLHF.

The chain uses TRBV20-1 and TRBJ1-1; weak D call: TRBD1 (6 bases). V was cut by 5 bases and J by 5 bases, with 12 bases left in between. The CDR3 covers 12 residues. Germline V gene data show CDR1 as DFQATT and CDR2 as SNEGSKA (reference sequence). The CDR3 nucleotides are TGCAGTGCTGGCGGGGGCCGGACTGAAGCTTTCTTT. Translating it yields CSAGGGRTEAFF.

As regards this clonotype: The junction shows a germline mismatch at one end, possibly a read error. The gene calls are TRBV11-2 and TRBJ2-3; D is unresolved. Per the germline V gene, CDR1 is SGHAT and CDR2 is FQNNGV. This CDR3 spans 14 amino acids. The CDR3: CASSLSMGTDAQYF. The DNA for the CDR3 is TGTGCCAGCAGCTTATCCATGGGCACAGATGCGCAGTATTTT. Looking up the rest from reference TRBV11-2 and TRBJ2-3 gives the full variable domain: EAGVAQSPRYKIIEKRQSVAFWCNPISGHATLYWYQQILGQGPKLLIQFQNNGVVDDSQLPKDRFSAERLKGVDSTLKIQPAKLEDSAVYLCASSLSMGTDAQYFGPGTRLTVL.

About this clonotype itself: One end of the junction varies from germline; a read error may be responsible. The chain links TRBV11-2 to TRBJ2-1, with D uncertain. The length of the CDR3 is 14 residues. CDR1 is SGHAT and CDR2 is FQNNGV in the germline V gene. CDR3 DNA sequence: TGTGCCAGCAGCTTAGAATTCGGAAGCAATGATCAGTTCTTC. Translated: CASSLEFGSNDQFF.

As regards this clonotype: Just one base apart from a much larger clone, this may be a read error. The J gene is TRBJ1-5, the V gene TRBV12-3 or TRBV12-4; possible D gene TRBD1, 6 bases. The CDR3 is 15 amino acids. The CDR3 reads CVSSSSSDSRQPQHF. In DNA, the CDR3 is TGTGTCAGCAGTTCTTCCTCGGACAGTAGACAGCCCCAGCATTTT.